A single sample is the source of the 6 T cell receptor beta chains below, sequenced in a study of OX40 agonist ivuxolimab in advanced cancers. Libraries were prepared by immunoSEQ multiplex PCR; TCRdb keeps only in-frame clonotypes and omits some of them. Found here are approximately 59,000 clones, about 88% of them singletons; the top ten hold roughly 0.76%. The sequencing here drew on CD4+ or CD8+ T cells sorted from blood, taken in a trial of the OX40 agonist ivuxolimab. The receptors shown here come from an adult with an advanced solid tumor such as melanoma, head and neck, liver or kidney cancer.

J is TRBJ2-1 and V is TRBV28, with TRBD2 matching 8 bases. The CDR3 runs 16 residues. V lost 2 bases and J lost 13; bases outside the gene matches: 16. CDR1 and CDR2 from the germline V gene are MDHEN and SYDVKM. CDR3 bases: TGTGCCAGCAGTTTAAACCCCCCCGGGAGGGAAAGGCGACAGTTCTTC. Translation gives CASSLNPPGRERRQFF. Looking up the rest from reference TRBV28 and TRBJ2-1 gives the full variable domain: DVKVTQSSRYLVKRTGEKVFLECVQDMDHENMFWYRQDPGLGLRLIYFSYDVKMKEKGDIPEGYSVSREKKERFSLILESASTNQTSMYLCASSLNPPGRERRQFFGPGTRLTVL.

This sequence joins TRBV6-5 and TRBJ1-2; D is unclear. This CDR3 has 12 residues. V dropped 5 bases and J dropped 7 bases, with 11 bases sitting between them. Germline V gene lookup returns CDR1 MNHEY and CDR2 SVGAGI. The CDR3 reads CASSPGVGGYTF. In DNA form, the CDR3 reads TGTGCCAGCAGTCCTGGAGTTGGTGGCTACACCTTC.

The CDR3 bases are TGTGCCAGCAGTTACCGGGACAGGGCCTACGAGCAGTACTTC. It codes for CASSYRDRAYEQYF. The chain combines TRBV6-5 with TRBJ2-7, with TRBD1 identical over 9 bases. The CDR3 sequence is 14 residues long. V shed 2 bases, J shed 2 bases, and the junction held 1 base outside the gene matches. Germline V CDR1 and CDR2: MNHEY, SVGAGI.

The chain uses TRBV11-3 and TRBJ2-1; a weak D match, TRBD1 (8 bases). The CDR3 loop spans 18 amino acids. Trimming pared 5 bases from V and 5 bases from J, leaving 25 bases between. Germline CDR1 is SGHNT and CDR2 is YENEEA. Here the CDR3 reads CASSTHRGGREGNNEQFF. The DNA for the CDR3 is TGTGCCAGCAGCACGCACAGGGGGGGGCGAGAGGGGAACAATGAGCAGTTCTTC.

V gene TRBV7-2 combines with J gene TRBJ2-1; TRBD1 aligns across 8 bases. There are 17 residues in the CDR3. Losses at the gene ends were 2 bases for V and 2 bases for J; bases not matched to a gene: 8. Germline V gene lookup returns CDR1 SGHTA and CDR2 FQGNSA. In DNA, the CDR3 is TGTGCCAGCAGCTTAATTGCTGGGACAGGTGCCTACAATGAGCAGTTCTTC. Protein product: CASSLIAGTGAYNEQFF.

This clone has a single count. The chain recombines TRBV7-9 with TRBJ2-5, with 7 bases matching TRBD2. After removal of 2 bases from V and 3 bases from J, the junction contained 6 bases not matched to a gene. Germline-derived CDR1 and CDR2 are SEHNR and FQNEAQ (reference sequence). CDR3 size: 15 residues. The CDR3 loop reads CASSLPLAEEETQYF. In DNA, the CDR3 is TGTGCCAGCAGCTTACCTCTAGCGGAGGAAGAGACCCAGTACTTC.